The present T cell receptor (beta chain) was sequenced within a study of blood T cell repertoires in COVID-19. Study-wide background: Researchers got acute and convalescent COVID-19 samples from the United States, Italy and Spain.

This CDR3 is built from 16 residues. The J segment lost 2 bases and the V segment lost 4 bases, leaving 7 bases of the junction unmatched. Germline V lookup: CDR1 KGHDR, CDR2 SFDVKD. This clone was seen a handful of times. Each participant's cohort was designated according to participant-reported clinical history. TCRdb's table, derived via immunoSEQ multiplex PCR, lists solely in-frame clones and lacks some. The sample includes 88,000 or so clones, 85% to 90% of them seen just once. This TCR was sampled from a woman between 50 and 59 years old with acute COVID-19. The sample comprised PBMCs or T cells enriched from blood (not recorded which). The chain recombines TRBV24-1 with TRBJ2-1; 7 bases align to TRBD2. This chain's CDR3 is CATSESGTNPYNEQFF. The CDR3, as DNA: TGTGCCACCAGTGAATCCGGGACTAACCCCTACAATGAGCAGTTCTTC.